Presented here are 18 T cell receptor beta chains from one specimen sequenced in a study of early T cells in non-severe SARS-CoV-2 infection. TCRdb re-analysed the 5' RACE reads in MiXCR, keeping a single row per CDR3 protein. The sample consists of 75,000 to 100,000 distinct CDR3 sequences, 16% of them appearing once. Sequenced: whole blood. These receptors were taken from an adult who was a healthcare worker with PCR-confirmed SARS-CoV-2 infection or an uninfected control (not recorded which).

The J gene is TRBJ1-6, the V gene TRBV10-2, with TRBD1 as a possible D gene (5 bases). Germline V gene sequence: CDR1 WSHSY, CDR2 SAAADI. Trimming removed 2 bases at V and 6 bases at J, with 8 bases between. CDR3 length: 14 amino acids. CDR3 DNA: TGCGCCAGCAGTGAGGCAGGGAGTAATTCACCCCTCCACTTT. It codes for CASSEAGSNSPLHF.

The V call is TRBV20-1, the J call TRBJ1-4; D is uncertain. The germline V gene encodes CDR1 DFQATT and CDR2 SNEGSKA (reference sequence). CDR3 length: 13 amino acids. V lost 3 bases and J 8 bases, leaving 13 bases between the germline ends. The CDR3: CSASGEPKEKLFF. CDR3 in DNA: TGCAGTGCTAGTGGGGAACCCAAAGAAAAACTGTTTTTT.

This clonotype was picked up many times. The rearrangement uses TRBV11-2 and TRBJ1-4; 7 nucleotides agree with TRBD1. This CDR3 region has 20 residues. The germline V gene encodes CDR1 SGHAT and CDR2 FQNNGV. The V and J ends lost 6 bases and 0 bases, in that order; junction bases with no gene match: 19. The CDR3 DNA follows: TGTGCCAGCAGGACAAAAATAAGACAGGGCTATAAAGCAACTAATGAAAAACTGTTTTTT. Translation gives CASRTKIRQGYKATNEKLFF.

The V gene is TRBV3-1, the J gene TRBJ1-1; D not resolved. Trimming removed 4 bases from V and 3 bases from J, with 12 bases in between. The CDR3 extends over 14 amino acids. Per germline, CDR1 LGHDT and CDR2 YNNKEL (reference sequence). The CDR3 spells CASSPKWGDTEAFF. CDR3 sequence (DNA): TGTGCCAGCAGCCCTAAGTGGGGAGACACTGAAGCTTTCTTT.

This clonotype showed up just a few times. The J gene is TRBJ1-2, the V gene TRBV27, with D hard to call. The length of the CDR3 is 15 residues. V lost 2 bases and J 5 bases, leaving 15 bases between the germline ends. CDR1 is MNHEY, CDR2 SMNVEV, per germline (reference sequence). The CDR3 protein is CASSLVLGGKYGYTF. The CDR3 nucleotides are TGTGCCAGCAGTTTAGTTCTGGGCGGAAAATATGGCTACACCTTC.

This sequence joins TRBV7-2 and TRBJ2-3; no reliable D call. The V gene's germline CDR1 is SGHTA and CDR2 FQGNSA. V was pared by 5 bases and J by 7 bases, with 13 bases between. CDR3 size: 13 residues. CDR3 bases: TGTGCCAGCAGCCTCGGCCCATTATATACGCAGTATTTT. This sequence encodes CASSLGPLYTQYF.

This clonotype was recorded a few times. The chain has TRBV7-2 and TRBJ2-1; D unclear. The germline CDR1 and CDR2 sequences are SGHTA and FQGNSA. Between the trimmed V and J ends, which lost 1 base and 13 bases, there was a span of 11 bases. The CDR3 runs to 12 residues. The CDR3, as DNA: TGTGCCAGCAGCTTAGATATTCGCCCCCAGTTCTTC. Translating it yields CASSLDIRPQFF. Filled out from reference TRBV7-2 and TRBJ2-1, the complete variable domain reads GAGVSQSPSNKVTEKGKDVELRCDPISGHTALYWYRQSLGQGLEFLIYFQGNSAPDKSGLPSDRFSAERTGGSVSTLTIQRTQQEDSAVYLCASSLDIRPQFFGPGTRLTVL.

The sample holds many counts of this clonotype. The gene calls are TRBV28 and TRBJ1-1; no reliable D call. Germline V gene data show CDR1 as MDHEN and CDR2 as SYDVKM. This CDR3 comprises 12 residues. V was pared by 2 bases and J by 5 bases, with 6 bases between. CDR3 protein: CASSLRVTEAFF. CDR3 DNA sequence: TGTGCCAGCAGTTTAAGGGTTACTGAAGCTTTCTTT.

Turning to this clonotype: A much larger clone lies one base from this, so it may be a read error. The genes are TRBV28 and TRBJ2-7; D not resolved. This CDR3 is built from 11 residues. CDR1 and CDR2 from the germline V gene are MDHEN and SYDVKM. The CDR3 DNA sequence: TGTCCCAGCAGTTTCGGGTACGAGCAGTACTTC. Encoded protein: CPSSFGYEQYF.

The J gene is TRBJ2-7, the V gene TRBV5-6; unclear D gene. Per the germline V gene, CDR1 is SGHDT and CDR2 is YYEEEE. The CDR3 runs to 15 residues. The germline V and J ends were trimmed by 0 bases and 3 bases, with 13 bases remaining between them. For the CDR3, the DNA is TGTGCCAGCAGCTTGGAACCGGAGCCTCTCTACGAGCAGTACTTC. It codes for CASSLEPEPLYEQYF.

This clonotype turned up a few times. This rearrangement joins TRBV6-2 or TRBV6-3 to TRBJ2-1, with a weak D call TRBD1 (6 bases). The CDR3 spans 15 residues. The germline gives CDR1 MNHEY, CDR2 SVGEGT. Trimming removed 0 bases from V and 4 bases from J, with 10 bases in between. The CDR3 reads CASSYSGGGYNEQFF. CDR3 sequence (DNA): TGTGCCAGCAGTTACTCTGGGGGCGGTTACAATGAGCAGTTCTTC.

Concerning this clonotype: The germline gene is not matched at one end of the junction; a read error may be the cause. This chain uses TRBV7-9 with TRBJ2-2; 7 nucleotides line up with TRBD2. CDR3 length equals 16 residues. Germline V gene sequence: CDR1 SEHNR, CDR2 FQNEAQ (reference sequence). The CDR3: CASSHSGTTNAGELFF. The CDR3 nucleotides are TGTGCCAGCAGTCATTCCGGGACTACGAACGCCGGGGAGCTGTTTTTT.

There are a few counts of this clonotype. The genes are TRBV28 and TRBJ1-1; TRBD1 agrees at 7 bases. The CDR3 covers 12 residues. Per the germline V gene, CDR1 is MDHEN and CDR2 is SYDVKM. Trimming removed 3 bases from V and 6 bases from J; junction bases left unmatched: 1. CDR3 DNA sequence: TGTGCCAGCAGTTTGGGGACAGCTGAAGCTTTCTTT. Its protein is CASSLGTAEAFF. The full variable domain, completed using reference TRBV28 and TRBJ1-1, is DVKVTQSSRYLVKRTGEKVFLECVQDMDHENMFWYRQDPGLGLRLIYFSYDVKMKEKGDIPEGYSVSREKKERFSLILESASTNQTSMYLCASSLGTAEAFFGQGTRLTVV.

This clonotype was picked up a small number of times. This rearrangement joins TRBV7-9 to TRBJ1-5; D is unresolved. The V gene lost 1 base and the J gene lost 5 bases, with 3 bases spanning the gap. CDR1 SEHNR and CDR2 FQNEAQ come from the germline V gene (reference sequence). The CDR3 loop spans 12 amino acids. CDR3 bases: TGTGCCAGCAGCTTAGGTTATCAGCCCCAGCATTTT. This codes for CASSLGYQPQHF.

The chain has TRBV15 and TRBJ2-1; D ambiguous. V lost 1 base to trimming and J lost 8 bases, with 6 bases between them. This CDR3 is built from 12 residues. Germline V lookup: CDR1 LNHNV, CDR2 YYDKDF (reference sequence). CDR3 sequence: CATSRVTDEQFF. The CDR3 region has the DNA TGTGCCACCAGCAGAGTGACGGATGAGCAGTTCTTC.

This clonotype came up a few times. The chain recombines TRBV27 with TRBJ2-7; a possible D gene is TRBD2 (6 bases). Germline V CDR1 and CDR2: MNHEY, SMNVEV (reference sequence). V lost 0 bases and J 9 bases, leaving 12 bases between the germline ends. CDR3 length equals 13 residues. Here the CDR3 reads CASSLSQGLGQYF. Written as DNA, the CDR3 is TGTGCCAGCAGTTTATCCCAGGGACTCGGGCAGTACTTC.

This clonotype was found a few times. The chain employs TRBV28 and TRBJ2-7; 8 bases match TRBD1. Germline assignment: CDR1 MDHEN and CDR2 SYDVKM. The CDR3 loop spans 15 amino acids. V was pared by 1 base and J by 2 bases, with 4 bases of the junction left unmatched. The CDR3 region is CASSLSRTGTYEQYF. The DNA of the CDR3 is TGTGCCAGCAGTTTATCCCGGACAGGGACCTACGAGCAGTACTTC.

The table lists this clonotype with many counts. The V and J genes are TRBV28 and TRBJ1-2, with 7 bases identical to TRBD1. The CDR3 loop spans 16 amino acids. The trim removed 5 bases at V and 3 bases at J, leaving 12 bases unmatched. Germline assignment: CDR1 MDHEN and CDR2 SYDVKM. For the CDR3, the DNA is TGTGCCAGCAGTGCTTCACAGGGGAGCAAAGACTATGGCTACACCTTC. Its translation: CASSASQGSKDYGYTF.